The clone carrying this TCR beta chain occurred once. Its antigen is not known. The data were produced by immunoSEQ multiplex PCR, yet TCRdb's version contains in-frame clones alone and is incomplete. Here the sample spans 100,000 to 120,000 clones, 81% being singletons. CDR1 is SGHNT, CDR2 YYREEE, per germline (reference sequence). V lost 1 base, J lost 5 bases, and 1 base stayed unmatched. This CDR3 is built from 14 residues. This entry belongs to a study of T cell responses to AZD1222 COVID-19 vaccine. Study-level points and caveats: Unmutated variant regions are reportedly the target of nearly half of TCRs that are spike-specific.

The rearrangement links TRBV5-4 to TRBJ2-1; 9 bases line up with TRBD2. The material was peripheral blood, obtained on day 0 of AZD1222 vaccination. This clonotype originated in an adult in good health. The CDR3 DNA is TGTGCCAGCAGCTTGCCTAGCGGGAACAATGAGCAGTTCTTC. Residues: CASSLPSGNNEQFF.